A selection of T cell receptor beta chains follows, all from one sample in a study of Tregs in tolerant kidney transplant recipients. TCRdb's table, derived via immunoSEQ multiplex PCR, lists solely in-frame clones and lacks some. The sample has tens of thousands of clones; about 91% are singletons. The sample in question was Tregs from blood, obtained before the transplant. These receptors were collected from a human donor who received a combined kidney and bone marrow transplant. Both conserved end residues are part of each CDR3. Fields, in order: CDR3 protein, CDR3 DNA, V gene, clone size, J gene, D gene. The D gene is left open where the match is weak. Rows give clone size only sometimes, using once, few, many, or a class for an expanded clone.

CDR3 protein: CASSLEVPTEAFF
CDR3 DNA: TGTGCCAGCAGCTTGGAGGTGCCCACTGAAGCTTTCTTT
V gene: TRBV5-5
clone size: .
J gene: TRBJ1-1
D gene: .

CDR3 protein: CASSPLPTGNYEQYF
CDR3 DNA: TGCGCCAGCAGCCCTCTACCGACAGGAAATTACGAGCAGTACTTC
V gene: TRBV5-1
clone size: .
J gene: TRBJ2-7
D gene: .

CDR3 protein: CASSVGGYGADTQYF
CDR3 DNA: TGTGCCAGCAGCGTAGGAGGATACGGCGCAGATACGCAGTATTTT
V gene: TRBV9
clone size: .
J gene: TRBJ2-3
D gene: .

CDR3 protein: CSAKAGELFF
CDR3 DNA: TGCAGTGCTAAGGCCGGGGAGCTGTTTTTT
V gene: TRBV20-1
clone size: .
J gene: TRBJ2-2
D gene: .

CDR3 protein: CASRTGPSYEQYF
CDR3 DNA: TGTGCCAGCCGGACGGGCCCCTCCTACGAGCAGTACTTC
V gene: TRBV28
clone size: .
J gene: TRBJ2-7
D gene: .

CDR3 protein: CASSKGQGSYEQYF
CDR3 DNA: TGTGCCAGTAGCAAGGGACAGGGCTCCTACGAGCAGTACTTC
V gene: TRBV19
clone size: .
J gene: TRBJ2-7
D gene: TRBD1

CDR3 protein: CSVDLRDPNEKLFF
CDR3 DNA: TGCAGCGTTGACCTACGCGACCCTAATGAAAAACTGTTTTTT
V gene: TRBV29-1
clone size: .
J gene: TRBJ1-4
D gene: .

CDR3 protein: CAFSGRVTGELFF
CDR3 DNA: TGTGCCTTTTCCGGCAGAGTCACCGGGGAGCTGTTTTTT
V gene: TRBV25-1
clone size: .
J gene: TRBJ2-2
D gene: .

CDR3 protein: CASSHREAGELFF
CDR3 DNA: TGCGCCAGCAGCCATAGGGAGGCCGGGGAGCTGTTTTTT
V gene: TRBV5-1
clone size: .
J gene: TRBJ2-2
D gene: .

CDR3 protein: CASSLGGGEQYF
CDR3 DNA: TGCGCCAGCAGCTTGGGGGGTGGCGAGCAGTACTTC
V gene: TRBV5-1
clone size: few
J gene: TRBJ2-7
D gene: .

CDR3 protein: CSARIGYEQYF
CDR3 DNA: TGCAGTGCTAGGATCGGCTACGAGCAGTACTTC
V gene: TRBV20-1
clone size: .
J gene: TRBJ2-7
D gene: .

CDR3 protein: CASSESAAEAFF
CDR3 DNA: TGCGCCAGCAGTGAGTCGGCAGCCGAAGCTTTCTTT
V gene: TRBV10-2
clone size: .
J gene: TRBJ1-1
D gene: .

CDR3 protein: CASSPKGYEQYF
CDR3 DNA: TGTGCCAGCTCACCAAAGGGCTACGAGCAGTACTTC
V gene: TRBV18
clone size: .
J gene: TRBJ2-7
D gene: .

CDR3 protein: CASSFLRGGELFF
CDR3 DNA: TGTGCCAGCAGCTTTTTGCGGGGCGGGGAGCTGTTTTTT
V gene: TRBV11-3
clone size: few
J gene: TRBJ2-2
D gene: .

CDR3 protein: CASSSPGEAGVGAGELFF
CDR3 DNA: TGTGCCAGCAGTTCGCCGGGGGAGGCGGGAGTAGGGGCCGGGGAGCTGTTTTTT
V gene: TRBV28
clone size: .
J gene: TRBJ2-2
D gene: TRBD2

CDR3 protein: CASGLGLAGAIAKDTQYF
CDR3 DNA: TGTGCTAGTGGTTTGGGACTAGCGGGGGCCATAGCCAAGGATACGCAGTATTTT
V gene: TRBV12-5
clone size: .
J gene: TRBJ2-3
D gene: TRBD2

CDR3 protein: CASSPDRATGELFF
CDR3 DNA: TGCGCCAGCAGCCCGGACAGGGCTACCGGGGAGCTGTTTTTT
V gene: TRBV5-1
clone size: .
J gene: TRBJ2-2
D gene: TRBD1

CDR3 protein: CASSQTGADPIEQFF
CDR3 DNA: TGTGCCAGCAGCCAGACCGGGGCCGACCCCATTGAGCAGTTCTTC
V gene: TRBV7-6
clone size: .
J gene: TRBJ2-1
D gene: .

CDR3 protein: CASSASGRAYEQYF
CDR3 DNA: TGTGCCAGCAGCGCTAGCGGGAGGGCCTACGAGCAGTACTTC
V gene: TRBV27
clone size: .
J gene: TRBJ2-7
D gene: TRBD2

CDR3 protein: CASSRSYEQYF
CDR3 DNA: TGTGCCAGCAGTCGATCCTACGAGCAGTACTTC
V gene: TRBV2
clone size: .
J gene: TRBJ2-7
D gene: .

CDR3 protein: CASSLTGTSDQTQYF
CDR3 DNA: TGTGCCAGCAGCTTGACCGGGACCTCTGACCAGACCCAGTACTTC
V gene: TRBV7-9
clone size: .
J gene: TRBJ2-5
D gene: .

CDR3 protein: CASTSGGTSLQYEQYF
CDR3 DNA: TGTGCCAGCACCAGCGGGGGGACTAGCCTCCAATACGAGCAGTACTTC
V gene: TRBV6-6
clone size: few
J gene: TRBJ2-7
D gene: TRBD2

CDR3 protein: CASSGTNDNEQFF
CDR3 DNA: TGTGCCAGCTCCGGGACAAACGACAATGAGCAGTTCTTC
V gene: TRBV14
clone size: .
J gene: TRBJ2-1
D gene: .

CDR3 protein: CASSLVKETQYF
CDR3 DNA: TGTGCCAGCAGCTTGGTCAAAGAGACCCAGTACTTC
V gene: TRBV5-6
clone size: .
J gene: TRBJ2-5
D gene: .

CDR3 protein: CASSLVGVYGNQPQHF
CDR3 DNA: TGTGCCAGCAGCTTGGTCGGGGTTTACGGCAATCAGCCCCAGCATTTT
V gene: TRBV7-9
clone size: .
J gene: TRBJ1-5
D gene: .

CDR3 protein: CSVGTGVNNEQFF
CDR3 DNA: TGCAGCGTTGGGACAGGGGTAAACAATGAGCAGTTCTTC
V gene: TRBV29-1
clone size: .
J gene: TRBJ2-1
D gene: TRBD1

CDR3 protein: CASSYSVTVEQYF
CDR3 DNA: TGTGCCAGCAGTTACTCTGTGACAGTCGAGCAGTACTTC
V gene: TRBV6-5
clone size: .
J gene: TRBJ2-7
D gene: .

CDR3 protein: CASSGGLVGYTF
CDR3 DNA: TGTGCCAGCAGCGGGGGCCTTGTTGGCTACACCTTC
V gene: TRBV28
clone size: .
J gene: TRBJ1-2
D gene: .

CDR3 protein: CASSYGGAGGYEQYF
CDR3 DNA: TGTGCCAGCAGTTACGGGGGCGCAGGGGGCTACGAGCAGTACTTC
V gene: TRBV6-5
clone size: .
J gene: TRBJ2-7
D gene: TRBD1

CDR3 protein: CATQDRGHSNQPQHF
CDR3 DNA: TGTGCCACCCAGGACAGGGGGCATAGCAATCAGCCCCAGCATTTT
V gene: TRBV19
clone size: .
J gene: TRBJ1-5
D gene: TRBD1

CDR3 protein: CASSITQGIPPLHF
CDR3 DNA: TGTGCCAGTAGTATAACACAGGGTATCCCACCCCTCCACTTT
V gene: TRBV19
clone size: .
J gene: TRBJ1-6
D gene: .

CDR3 protein: CSAGQETQYF
CDR3 DNA: TGCAGTGCTGGTCAAGAGACCCAGTACTTC
V gene: TRBV20-1
clone size: .
J gene: TRBJ2-5
D gene: .

CDR3 protein: CASSPGLAGGPGVYEQFF
CDR3 DNA: TGTGCCAGCAGCCCGGGACTAGCGGGAGGGCCGGGTGTCTATGAGCAGTTCTTC
V gene: TRBV5-4
clone size: .
J gene: TRBJ2-1
D gene: TRBD2

CDR3 protein: CASSLFGPPTDTQYF
CDR3 DNA: TGTGCCAGCAGTCTTTTTGGGCCTCCCACAGATACGCAGTATTTT
V gene: TRBV7-9
clone size: .
J gene: TRBJ2-3
D gene: .

CDR3 protein: CASSLGRTGGLSGNTIYF
CDR3 DNA: TGTGCCAGCAGCTTAGGGAGGACAGGGGGCCTCTCTGGAAACACCATATATTTT
V gene: TRBV7-6
clone size: .
J gene: TRBJ1-3
D gene: TRBD1

CDR3 protein: CASSISGTSGVGTGELFF
CDR3 DNA: TGTGCCAGTAGTATCTCCGGGACTAGCGGGGTCGGTACCGGGGAGCTGTTTTTT
V gene: TRBV19
clone size: .
J gene: TRBJ2-2
D gene: TRBD2

CDR3 protein: CASSEALLKGHNKETQYF
CDR3 DNA: TGTGCCAGCAGTGAAGCGCTTCTCAAGGGACACAACAAAGAGACCCAGTACTTC
V gene: TRBV2
clone size: .
J gene: TRBJ2-5
D gene: .

CDR3 protein: CATSRDIGGVTEAFF
CDR3 DNA: TGTGCCACCAGCAGAGATATCGGGGGAGTGACTGAAGCTTTCTTT
V gene: TRBV15
clone size: .
J gene: TRBJ1-1
D gene: .

CDR3 protein: CSARGGSGTNNEQFF
CDR3 DNA: TGCAGCGCTCGAGGCGGTAGCGGGACGAACAATGAGCAGTTCTTC
V gene: TRBV29-1
clone size: .
J gene: TRBJ2-1
D gene: TRBD2